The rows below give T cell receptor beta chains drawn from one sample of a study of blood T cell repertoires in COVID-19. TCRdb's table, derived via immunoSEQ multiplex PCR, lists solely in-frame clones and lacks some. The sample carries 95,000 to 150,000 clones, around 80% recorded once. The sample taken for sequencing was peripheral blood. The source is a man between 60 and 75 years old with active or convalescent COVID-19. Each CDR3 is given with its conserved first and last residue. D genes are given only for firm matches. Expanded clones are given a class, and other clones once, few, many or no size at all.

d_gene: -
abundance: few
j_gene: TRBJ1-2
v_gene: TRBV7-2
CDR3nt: TGTGCCAGCAGCTATCGTAAGAGTGGCTACACCTTC
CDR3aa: CASSYRKSGYTF

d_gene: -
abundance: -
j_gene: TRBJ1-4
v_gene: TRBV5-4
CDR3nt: TGTGCCAGCAGCGCCAGGCGGGGAGGCGCAACTAATGAAAAACTGTTTTTT
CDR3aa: CASSARRGGATNEKLFF

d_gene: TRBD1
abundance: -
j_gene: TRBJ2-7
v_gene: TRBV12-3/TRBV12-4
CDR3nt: TGTGCCAGCAGTTTATCGACAGGGCGGGAGCAGTACTTC
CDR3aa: CASSLSTGREQYF

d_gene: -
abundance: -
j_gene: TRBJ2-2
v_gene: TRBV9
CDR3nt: TGTGCCAGCAGCGTGGGGCGGACCACCGGGGAGCTGTTTTTT
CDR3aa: CASSVGRTTGELFF

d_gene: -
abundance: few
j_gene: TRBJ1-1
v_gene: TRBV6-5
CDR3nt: TGTGCCAGCAGAAAGGCAGGGGCATACACTGAAGCTTTCTTT
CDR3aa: CASRKAGAYTEAFF

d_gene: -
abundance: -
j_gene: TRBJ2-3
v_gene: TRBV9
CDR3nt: TGTGCCAGCAGCCTAGGGCAGGAAGATACGCAGTATTTT
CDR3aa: CASSLGQEDTQYF

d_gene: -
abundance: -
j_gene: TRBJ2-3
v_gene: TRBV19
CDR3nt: TGTGCCAGTACGATCAGTCCTAGCACAGATACGCAGTATTTT
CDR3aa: CASTISPSTDTQYF

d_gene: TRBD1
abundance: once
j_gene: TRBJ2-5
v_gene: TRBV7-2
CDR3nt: TGTGCCAGCAGCACGACAGGGCAACAAGAGACCCAGTACTTC
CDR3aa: CASSTTGQQETQYF

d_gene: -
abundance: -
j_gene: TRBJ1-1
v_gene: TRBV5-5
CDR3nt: TGTGCCAGCAGCTTGGGGGCAGACACTGAAGCTTTCTTT
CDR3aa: CASSLGADTEAFF

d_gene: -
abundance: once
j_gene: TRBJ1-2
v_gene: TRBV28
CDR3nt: TGTGCCAGTTGGGGGGGCCGGACGGATGGCTACACCTTC
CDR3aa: CASWGGRTDGYTF

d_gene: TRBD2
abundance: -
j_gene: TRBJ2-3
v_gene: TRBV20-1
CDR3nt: TGCAGTGCTAGTCCCCCATCCGGAACTAGCGGGAGTAGAGCAGATACGCAGTATTTT
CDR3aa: CSASPPSGTSGSRADTQYF

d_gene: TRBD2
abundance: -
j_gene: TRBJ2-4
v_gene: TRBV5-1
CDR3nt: TGCGCCAGCAGCTTGGTGGCTAGCGGGGGGATTCAGTACTTC
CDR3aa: CASSLVASGGIQYF

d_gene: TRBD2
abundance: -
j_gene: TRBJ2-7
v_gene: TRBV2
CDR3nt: TGTGCCAGCAGTGACTCTAGCGGCTACGAGCAGTACTTC
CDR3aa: CASSDSSGYEQYF

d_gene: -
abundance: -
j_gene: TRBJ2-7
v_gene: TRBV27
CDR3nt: TGTGCCAGCAGCCGGGGGACCGGGGGAGCTAGCTCCTACGAGCAGTACTTC
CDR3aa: CASSRGTGGASSYEQYF

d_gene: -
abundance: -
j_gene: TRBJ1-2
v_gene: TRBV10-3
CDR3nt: TGTGCCATCAGTGCCCTCAGGAATGACTATGGCTACACCTTC
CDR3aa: CAISALRNDYGYTF

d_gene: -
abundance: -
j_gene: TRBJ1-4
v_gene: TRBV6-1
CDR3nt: TGTGCCAGCAGTGGACGGGACACCTTGGCATCAACTAATGAAAAACTGTTTTTT
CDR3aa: CASSGRDTLASTNEKLFF

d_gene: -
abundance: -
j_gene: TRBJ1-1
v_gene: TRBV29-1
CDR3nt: TGCAGCGTCAAACAGGGACTGAACACTGAAGCTTTCTTT
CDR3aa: CSVKQGLNTEAFF

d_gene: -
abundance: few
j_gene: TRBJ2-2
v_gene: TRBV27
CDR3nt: TGTGCCAGCAGGGCTGCCGGGACTGGACTCACCGGGGAGCTGTTTTTT
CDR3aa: CASRAAGTGLTGELFF

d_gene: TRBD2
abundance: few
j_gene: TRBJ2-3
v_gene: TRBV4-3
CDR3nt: TGCGCCAGCAGCCAAGATGGGACTACCACAGATACGCAGTATTTT
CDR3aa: CASSQDGTTTDTQYF

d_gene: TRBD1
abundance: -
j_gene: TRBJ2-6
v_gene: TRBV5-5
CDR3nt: TGTGCCAGCAGCGCTGGTATACAGGGGGCATCCGGGGCCAACGTCCTGACTTTC
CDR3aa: CASSAGIQGASGANVLTF

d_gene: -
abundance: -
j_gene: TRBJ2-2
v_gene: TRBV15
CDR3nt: TGTGCCACCAGCAGAGAAGTAGATGGCACCGGGGAGCTGTTTTTT
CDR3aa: CATSREVDGTGELFF

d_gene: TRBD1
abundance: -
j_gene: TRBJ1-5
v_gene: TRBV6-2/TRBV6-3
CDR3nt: TGTGCCAGCAGTTACTCAAGGCAGGGGGCCTCAATTGATAATCAGCCCCAGCATTTT
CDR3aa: CASSYSRQGASIDNQPQHF

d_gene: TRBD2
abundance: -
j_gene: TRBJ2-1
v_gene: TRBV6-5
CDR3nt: TGTGCCAGCAGTTCCGGGACTAGCGGGAGTAATGAGCAGTTCTTC
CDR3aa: CASSSGTSGSNEQFF

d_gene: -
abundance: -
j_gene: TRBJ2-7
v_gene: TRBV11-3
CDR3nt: TGTGCCAGCAGCTCCCTCGAATTACGAGGGCAGTACTTC
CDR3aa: CASSSLELRGQYF

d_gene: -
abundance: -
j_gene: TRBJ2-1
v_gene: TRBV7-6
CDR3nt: TGTGCCAGCAGCTTAGCTATACTCAATGAGCAGTTCTTC
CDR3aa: CASSLAILNEQFF

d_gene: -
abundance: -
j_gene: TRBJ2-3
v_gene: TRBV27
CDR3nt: TGTGCCAGCAGTTTCCACGACCCCAGGGGCGGTAGCACAGATACGCAGTATTTT
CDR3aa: CASSFHDPRGGSTDTQYF

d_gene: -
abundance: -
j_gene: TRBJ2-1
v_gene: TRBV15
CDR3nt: TGTGCCACCAGCAGAGCAGGCACAGCCTACAATGAGCAGTTCTTC
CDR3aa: CATSRAGTAYNEQFF

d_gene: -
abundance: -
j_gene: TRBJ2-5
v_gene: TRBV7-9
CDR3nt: TGTGCCAGCAGCTTAATTGAGAAAGAGACCCAGTACTTC
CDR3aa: CASSLIEKETQYF

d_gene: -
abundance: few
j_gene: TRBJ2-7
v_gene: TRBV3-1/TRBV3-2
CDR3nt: TGTGCCAGCAGCCGAGGGCGGCATTTGACCTACGAGCAGTACTTC
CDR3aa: CASSRGRHLTYEQYF